These 8 T cell receptor beta chains originate from one sample sequenced in a study of CXCR3-negative and CXCR3-positive naive CD8 T cells. TRB cDNA was prepared as libraries by UMI-labeled 5' RACE. TCRdb reanalyzed the 5' RACE reads and collapses them to one entry per CDR3 protein, without DNA. Across under 7,500 distinct CDR3 sequences, the top ten clones capture around 1.7% of the sample. Material: naive CXCR3- CD8+ T cells from blood. Subset of the sample: CD45RO-CCR7+CD27+CD95- naive CD8+ T cells lacking CXCR3 (TNR3-). These receptors came from a human donor in good health. Some clones in this sample may be carry-over from other donors' samples.

The rearrangement uses TRBV6-6 and TRBJ2-1; TCRdb gives TRBD1 as the D gene, but with no DNA this cannot be confirmed. The germline CDR1 and CDR2 sequences are MNHNY and SVGAGI (reference sequence). This CDR3 is 13 amino acids long. CDR3: CASSKGTYNEQFF.

The J gene is TRBJ1-1, the V gene TRBV7-2. CDR1 SGHTA and CDR2 FQGNSA come from the germline V gene. This CDR3 is built from 12 residues. The CDR3 here is CASKRGMTEAFF.

This clonotype counts as medium-sized by frequency. The genes are TRBV29-1 and TRBJ2-7; absent DNA, TCRdb's TRBD2 call cannot be checked. The germline V gene has CDR1 SQVTM and CDR2 ANQGSEA. The CDR3 extends over 15 amino acids. The CDR3 region is CSVAGLAGGIYEQYF.

This clonotype counts as medium-sized (0.01 to 0.1%) by frequency. The J gene is TRBJ2-7, the V gene TRBV29-1; TCRdb reports TRBD1, a call that lacks DNA to check it against. The CDR3 runs to 14 residues. The V gene's germline CDR1 is SQVTM and CDR2 ANQGSEA. The CDR3 spells CSVAPGTGVYEQYF.

This clonotype counts as medium-sized by frequency. This chain uses TRBV20-1 with TRBJ1-1; TCRdb reports TRBD1, a call that lacks DNA to check it against. CDR1 DFQATT and CDR2 SNEGSKA come from the germline V gene (reference sequence). The CDR3 runs 13 residues. The CDR3 loop is CSASSGDYPEAFF.

By frequency, this clonotype registers medium-sized. The chain employs TRBV20-1 and TRBJ1-6; TCRdb's assignment of TRBD1 cannot be checked, as there is no DNA. CDR1 is DFQATT and CDR2 is SNEGSKA in the germline V gene (reference sequence). The CDR3 consists of 15 residues. The CDR3 region is CSALPDRISGSPLHF.

According to its frequency, this clonotype is medium-sized. The chain employs TRBV5-1 and TRBJ2-7; TCRdb names TRBD2, which stays unverified in the absence of DNA. This CDR3 is 15 amino acids long. In germline, CDR1 is SGHRS, CDR2 YFSETQ. This CDR3 is CASSLSGGPVYEQYF.

The chain combines TRBV29-1 with TRBJ2-1; no DNA is available, so the TRBD1 call from TCRdb remains unchecked. This CDR3 spans 13 amino acids. In germline, CDR1 is SQVTM, CDR2 ANQGSEA. CDR3 sequence reads: CSVPGPHGNEQFF.